Shown below are 7 T cell receptor beta chains from a single sample sequenced in a study of identical twins. MiXCR, run by TCRdb on the 5' RACE reads, gives a single entry per CDR3 protein. Of hundreds of thousands of distinct CDR3 sequences in the sample, around 12% were seen once. These data were also filed under a second study, of yellow fever vaccine responses in identical twins.

The sequenced sample consisted of PBMCs. These receptors were taken from a woman aged 18-29 years in good health.

This sequence joins TRBV5-6 and TRBJ2-1; D gene ambiguous. The length of the CDR3 is 15 residues. V lost 4 bases and J lost 4, with 15 bases in between. Germline V CDR1 and CDR2: SGHDT, YYEEEE. CDR3 nucleotides: TGTGCCAGCAGCCCGACTCCGGACCGGTACAATGAGCAGTTCTTC. Translated: CASSPTPDRYNEQFF. Full variable domain (outside the CDR3, taken from reference TRBV5-6 and TRBJ2-1): DAGVTQSPTHLIKTRGQQVTLRCSPKSGHDTVSWYQQALGQGPQFIFQYYEEEERQRGNFPDRFSGHQFPNYSSELNVNALLLGDSALYLCASSPTPDRYNEQFFGPGTRLTVL.

This clonotype was counted ten times or more. The genes are TRBV12-3 or TRBV12-4 and TRBJ1-1; D is unresolved. The CDR3 has 13 amino acids. V was cut by 5 bases and J by 4 bases, with 11 bases left in between. The CDR3 bases are TGTGCCAGCAGTCCCAGCGGTCCCACTGAAGCTTTCTTT. Amino acid sequence: CASSPSGPTEAFF.

This clonotype showed up just a few times. The chain has TRBV7-9 and TRBJ2-5; no firm D call. CDR1 is SEHNR and CDR2 is FQNEAQ in the germline V gene (reference sequence). Trimming pared 1 base from V and 1 base from J, leaving 7 bases between. The CDR3 consists of 14 residues. CDR3 DNA sequence: TGTGCCAGCAGCTTAGTGCGATCCCAAGAGACCCAGTACTTC. Its protein is CASSLVRSQETQYF.

This clonotype appeared a few times. The chain is built from TRBV7-3 and TRBJ2-5; TRBD1 matches at 9 bases. The germline V gene has CDR1 SGHTA and CDR2 FQGTGA. The ends lost 5 bases at V and 7 bases at J; junction bases unmatched: 11. This CDR3 region has 15 residues. The CDR3 loop is CASSPGQGNRWTQYF. In DNA form, the CDR3 reads TGTGCCAGCAGCCCGGGACAGGGTAACCGATGGACCCAGTACTTC.

The J gene is TRBJ2-7, the V gene TRBV20-1, with D unresolved. The CDR3 consists of 14 residues. Germline V lookup: CDR1 DFQATT, CDR2 SNEGSKA (reference sequence). Trimming took 1 base from V and 2 from J, leaving 12 bases between them. CDR3 in amino acids: CSARVPGRAYEQYF. The CDR3, as DNA: TGCAGTGCTAGAGTTCCGGGCAGAGCCTACGAGCAGTACTTC.

J is TRBJ2-3 and V is TRBV5-6; the D gene is possibly TRBD1 (6 bases). CDR3 length equals 13 residues. Germline assignment: CDR1 SGHDT and CDR2 YYEEEE. V lost 4 bases and J lost 9, with 15 bases in between. CDR3 sequence: CASSPTRGSTQYF. Written as DNA, the CDR3 is TGTGCCAGCAGCCCGACGAGGGGGTCGACGCAGTATTTT.

In regard to this clonotype: The CDR3 does not end in the conserved phenylalanine or tryptophan, so this is likely a read error. V and J are TRBV27 and TRBJ2-1; D remains ambiguous. CDR1 and CDR2 (germline): MNHEY, SMNVEV (reference sequence). V lost 5 bases and J lost 8, with 13 bases in between. The CDR3 has 13 residues. CDR3 residues: CASSLRLLHEQFY. DNA for the CDR3: TGTGCCAGCAGTCTTCGGCTTCTCCATGAGCAGTTCTAC.